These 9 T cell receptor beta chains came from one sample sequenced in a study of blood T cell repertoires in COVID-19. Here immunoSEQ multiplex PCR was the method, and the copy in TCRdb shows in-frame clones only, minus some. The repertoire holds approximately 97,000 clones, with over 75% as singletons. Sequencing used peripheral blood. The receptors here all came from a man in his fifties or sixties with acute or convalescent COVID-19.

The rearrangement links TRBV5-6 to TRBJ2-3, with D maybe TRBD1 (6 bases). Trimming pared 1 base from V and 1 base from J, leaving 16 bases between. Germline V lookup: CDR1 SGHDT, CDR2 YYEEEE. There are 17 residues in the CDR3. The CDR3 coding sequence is TGTGCCAGCAGCTTGTTGGGGAACAGGGATGGCACAGATACGCAGTATTTT. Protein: CASSLLGNRDGTDTQYF.

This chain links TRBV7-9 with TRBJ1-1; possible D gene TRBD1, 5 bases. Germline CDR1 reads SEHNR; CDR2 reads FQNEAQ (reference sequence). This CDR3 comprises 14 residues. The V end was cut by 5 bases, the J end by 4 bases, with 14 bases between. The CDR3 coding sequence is TGTGCCAGCAGCGTGGGGGGGTATCTCACTGAAGCTTTCTTT. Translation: CASSVGGYLTEAFF.

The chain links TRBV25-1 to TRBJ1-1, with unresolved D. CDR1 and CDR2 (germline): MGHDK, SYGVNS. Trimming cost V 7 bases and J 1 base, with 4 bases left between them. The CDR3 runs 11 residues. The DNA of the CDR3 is TGTGCCAGCACCCGGAACACTGAAGCTTTCTTT. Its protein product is CASTRNTEAFF.

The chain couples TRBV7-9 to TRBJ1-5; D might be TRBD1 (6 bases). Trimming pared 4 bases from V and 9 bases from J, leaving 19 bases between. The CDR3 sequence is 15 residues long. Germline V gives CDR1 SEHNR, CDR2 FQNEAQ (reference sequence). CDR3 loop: CASSSPRGTLGPQHF. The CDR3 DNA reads TGTGCCAGCAGCTCACCCAGGGGTACCCTAGGGCCCCAGCATTTT.

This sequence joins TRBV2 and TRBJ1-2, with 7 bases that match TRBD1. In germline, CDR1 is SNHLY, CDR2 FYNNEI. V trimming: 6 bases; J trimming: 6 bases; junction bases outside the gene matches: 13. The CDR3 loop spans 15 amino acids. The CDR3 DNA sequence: TGTGCCAGCAGACCCGACAGGGTTCGTTATGATGGCTACACCTTC. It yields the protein CASRPDRVRYDGYTF.

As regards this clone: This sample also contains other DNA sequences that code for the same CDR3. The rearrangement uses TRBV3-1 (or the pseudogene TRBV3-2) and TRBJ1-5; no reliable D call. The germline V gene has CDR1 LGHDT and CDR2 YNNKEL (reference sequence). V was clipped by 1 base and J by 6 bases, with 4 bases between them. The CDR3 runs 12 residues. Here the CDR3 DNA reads TGTGCCAGCAGCCAAGTCGGTCAGCCCCAGCATTTT. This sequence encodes CASSQVGQPQHF.

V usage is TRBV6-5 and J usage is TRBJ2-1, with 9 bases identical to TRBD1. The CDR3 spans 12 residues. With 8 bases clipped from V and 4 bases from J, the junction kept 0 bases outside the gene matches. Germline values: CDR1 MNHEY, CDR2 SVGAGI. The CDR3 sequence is CASGQGYNEQFF. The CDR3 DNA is TGTGCCAGCGGACAGGGGTACAATGAGCAGTTCTTC.

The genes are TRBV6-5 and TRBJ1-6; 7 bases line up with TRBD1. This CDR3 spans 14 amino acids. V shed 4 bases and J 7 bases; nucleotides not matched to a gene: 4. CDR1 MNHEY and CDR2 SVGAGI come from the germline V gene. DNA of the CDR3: TGTGCCAGCAGTTTGGCAGGGGGGAATTCACCCCTCCACTTT. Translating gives CASSLAGGNSPLHF.

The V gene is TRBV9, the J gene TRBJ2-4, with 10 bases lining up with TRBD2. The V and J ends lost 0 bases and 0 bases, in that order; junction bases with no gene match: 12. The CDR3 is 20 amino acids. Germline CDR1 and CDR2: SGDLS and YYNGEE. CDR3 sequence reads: CASSVEVPTSGTIAKNIQYF. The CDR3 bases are TGTGCCAGCAGCGTAGAGGTCCCAACTAGCGGGACCATAGCCAAAAACATTCAGTACTTC.